This T cell receptor beta chain appears in the sequencing data of a study of OX40 agonist ivuxolimab in advanced cancers. At the level of the study: Patients treated during dose escalation were battling hepatocellular carcinoma, melanoma, renal cell or head and neck cancer.

Patients with a history of autoimmune disease or on systemic immunosuppression were excluded. V trimming: 7 bases; J trimming: 6 bases; junction bases outside the gene matches: 12. The CDR3 consists of 15 residues. Germline CDR1 SEHNR, CDR2 FQNEAQ (reference sequence). This clone was counted only a few times. The target antigen is unknown. The study, taken as a whole, reports: Among T cells, CD8+ cells averaged more expanded clones than CD4+ cells. Some nonresponders also had low normalized T-cell clonal expansion.

Generated by immunoSEQ multiplex PCR, the TCRdb table keeps only in-frame clones and is missing some. The sample yields 55,000 to 70,000 clones, 80% seen once. Sample: CD4+ or CD8+ T cells sorted from blood, taken in a trial of the OX40 agonist ivuxolimab. This clonotype was sampled from an adult with an advanced solid tumor such as melanoma, head and neck, liver or kidney cancer. The chain has TRBV7-9 and TRBJ2-3; TRBD2 aligns across 8 bases. The CDR3 spells CASTGGGLPSDTQYF. CDR3 DNA: TGTGCCAGCACCGGGGGGGGACTTCCGAGCGATACGCAGTATTTT.